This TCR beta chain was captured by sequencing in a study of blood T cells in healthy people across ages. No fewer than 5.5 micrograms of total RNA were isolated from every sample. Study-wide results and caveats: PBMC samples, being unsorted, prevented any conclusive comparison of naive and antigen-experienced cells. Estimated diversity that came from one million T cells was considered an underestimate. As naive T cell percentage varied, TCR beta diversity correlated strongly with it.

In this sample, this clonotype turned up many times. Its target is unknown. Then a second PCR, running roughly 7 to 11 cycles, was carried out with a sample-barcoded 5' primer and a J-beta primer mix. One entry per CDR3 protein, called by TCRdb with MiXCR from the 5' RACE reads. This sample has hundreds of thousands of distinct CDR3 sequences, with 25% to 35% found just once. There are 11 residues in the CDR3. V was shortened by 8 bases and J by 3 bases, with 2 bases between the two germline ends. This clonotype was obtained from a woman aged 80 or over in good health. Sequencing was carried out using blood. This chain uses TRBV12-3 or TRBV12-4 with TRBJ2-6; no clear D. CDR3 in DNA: TGTGCCAGCGATGGGGCCAACGTCCTGACTTTC. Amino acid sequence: CASDGANVLTF.